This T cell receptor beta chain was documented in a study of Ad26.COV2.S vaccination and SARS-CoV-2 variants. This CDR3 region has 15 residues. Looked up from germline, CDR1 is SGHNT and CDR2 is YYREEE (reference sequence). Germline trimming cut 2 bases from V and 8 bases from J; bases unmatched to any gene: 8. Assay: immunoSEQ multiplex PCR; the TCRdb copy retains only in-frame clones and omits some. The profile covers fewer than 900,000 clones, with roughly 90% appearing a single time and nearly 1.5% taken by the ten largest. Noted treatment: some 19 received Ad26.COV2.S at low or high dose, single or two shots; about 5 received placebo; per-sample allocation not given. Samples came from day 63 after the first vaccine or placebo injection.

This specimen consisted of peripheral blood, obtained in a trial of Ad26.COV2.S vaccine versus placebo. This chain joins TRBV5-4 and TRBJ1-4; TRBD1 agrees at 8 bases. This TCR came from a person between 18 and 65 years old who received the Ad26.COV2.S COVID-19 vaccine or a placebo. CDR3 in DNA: TGTGCCAGCAGCTTAGGACAGGGAGGTGGGGAAAAACTGTTTTTT. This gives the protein CASSLGQGGGEKLFF.